This TCR beta chain was captured in a study of blood T cell repertoires in COVID-19. Study summary: COVID-19 samples, acute and convalescent, were from the United States, Italy and Spain.

The CDR3 totals 15 residues. Germline values: CDR1 DFQATT, CDR2 SNEGSKA (reference sequence). V gave up 3 bases and J gave up 0 bases, with 11 bases separating them. Sequencing was performed with immunoSEQ multiplex PCR; in TCRdb, only in-frame clones are kept and a portion is missing. The sample shows more than 150,000 clones, around 83% of them seen only once. Input material: peripheral blood. The source is a middle-aged woman with acute or convalescent COVID-19. The chain recombines TRBV20-1 with TRBJ2-2, with D unresolved. The CDR3 DNA sequence: TGCAGTGCTAGTCCCCCAGCGCCGAACACCGGGGAGCTGTTTTTT. Amino acid sequence: CSASPPAPNTGELFF.